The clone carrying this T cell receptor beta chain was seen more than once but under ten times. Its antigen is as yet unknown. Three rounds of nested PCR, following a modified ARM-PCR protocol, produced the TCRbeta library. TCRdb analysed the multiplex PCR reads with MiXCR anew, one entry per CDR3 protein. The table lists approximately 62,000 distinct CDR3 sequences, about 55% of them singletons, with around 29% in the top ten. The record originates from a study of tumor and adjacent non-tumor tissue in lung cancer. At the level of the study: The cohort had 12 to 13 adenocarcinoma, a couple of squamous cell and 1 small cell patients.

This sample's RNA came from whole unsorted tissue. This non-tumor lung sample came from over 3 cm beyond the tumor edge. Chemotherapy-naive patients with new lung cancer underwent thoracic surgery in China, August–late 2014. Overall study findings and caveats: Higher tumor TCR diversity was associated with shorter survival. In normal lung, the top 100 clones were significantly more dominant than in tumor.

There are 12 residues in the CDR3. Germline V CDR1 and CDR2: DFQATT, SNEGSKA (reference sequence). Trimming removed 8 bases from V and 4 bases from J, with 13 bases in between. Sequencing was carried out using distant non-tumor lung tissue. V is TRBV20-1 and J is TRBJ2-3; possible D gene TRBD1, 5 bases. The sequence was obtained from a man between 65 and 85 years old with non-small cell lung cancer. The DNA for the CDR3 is TGCAGTACGCCTCAGGGTTCAGATACGCAGTATTTT. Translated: CSTPQGSDTQYF.